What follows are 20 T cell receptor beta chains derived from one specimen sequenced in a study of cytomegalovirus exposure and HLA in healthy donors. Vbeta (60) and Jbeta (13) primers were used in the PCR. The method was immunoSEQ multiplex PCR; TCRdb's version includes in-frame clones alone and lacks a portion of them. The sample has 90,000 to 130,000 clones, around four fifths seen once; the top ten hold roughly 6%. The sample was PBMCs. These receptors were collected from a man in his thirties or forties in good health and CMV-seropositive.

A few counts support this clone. The chain's CDR3 is CASSPGQERGEKLFF. DNA of the CDR3: TGTGCCAGCAGCCCAGGACAGGAAAGGGGTGAAAAACTGTTTTTT. The chain employs TRBV5-8 and TRBJ1-4; 7 bases match TRBD1. After removal of 4 bases from V and 7 bases from J, the junction contained 10 bases not matched to a gene. This CDR3 comprises 15 residues. CDR1 and CDR2 from the germline V gene are SGHTS and YDEGEE.

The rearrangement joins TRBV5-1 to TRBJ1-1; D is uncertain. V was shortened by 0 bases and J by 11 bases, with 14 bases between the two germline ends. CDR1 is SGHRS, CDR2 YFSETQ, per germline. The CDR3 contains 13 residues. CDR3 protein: CASSLGSSQNAFF. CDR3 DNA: TGCGCCAGCAGCTTGGGCAGTTCCCAGAATGCTTTCTTT.

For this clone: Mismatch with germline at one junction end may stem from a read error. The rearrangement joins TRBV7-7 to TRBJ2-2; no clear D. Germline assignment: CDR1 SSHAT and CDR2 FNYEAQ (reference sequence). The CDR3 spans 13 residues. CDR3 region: CASSLSSAGELFF. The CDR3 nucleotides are TGTGCTAGCAGCTTATCCTCAGCCGGGGAGCTGTTTTTT.

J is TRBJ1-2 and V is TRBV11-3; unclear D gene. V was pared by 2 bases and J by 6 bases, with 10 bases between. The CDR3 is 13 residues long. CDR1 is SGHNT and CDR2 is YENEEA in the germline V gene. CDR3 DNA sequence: TGTGCCAGCAGCTTAAACGGGGAGGATGGCTACACCTTC. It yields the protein CASSLNGEDGYTF.

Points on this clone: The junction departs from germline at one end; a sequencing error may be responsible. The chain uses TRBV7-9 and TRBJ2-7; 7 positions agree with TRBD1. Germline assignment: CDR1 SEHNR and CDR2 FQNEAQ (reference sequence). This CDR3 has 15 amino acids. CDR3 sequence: CSSSLPGQPTYEQYF. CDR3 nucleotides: TGTTCCAGCAGCCTCCCGGGACAGCCAACCTACGAGCAGTACTTC.

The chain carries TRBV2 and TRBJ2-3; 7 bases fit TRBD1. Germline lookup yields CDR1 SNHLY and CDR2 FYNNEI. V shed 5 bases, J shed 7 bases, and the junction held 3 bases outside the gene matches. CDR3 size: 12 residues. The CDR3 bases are TGTGCCAGCAGTACGGACAGGAATACGCAGTATTTT. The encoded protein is CASSTDRNTQYF.

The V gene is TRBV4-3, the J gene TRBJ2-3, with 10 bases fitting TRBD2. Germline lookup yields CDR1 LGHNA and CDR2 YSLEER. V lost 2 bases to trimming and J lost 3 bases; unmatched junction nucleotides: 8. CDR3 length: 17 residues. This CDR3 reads CASSQYSGGAWTDTQYF. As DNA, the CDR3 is TGCGCCAGCAGCCAATACAGCGGGGGGGCCTGGACAGATACGCAGTATTTT.

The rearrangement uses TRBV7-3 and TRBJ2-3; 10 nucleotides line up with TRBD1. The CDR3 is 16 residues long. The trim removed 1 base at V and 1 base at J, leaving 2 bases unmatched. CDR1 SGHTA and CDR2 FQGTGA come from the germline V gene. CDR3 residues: CASSLKGTGGTDTQYF. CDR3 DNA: TGTGCCAGCAGCTTAAAGGGGACAGGGGGCACAGATACGCAGTATTTT.

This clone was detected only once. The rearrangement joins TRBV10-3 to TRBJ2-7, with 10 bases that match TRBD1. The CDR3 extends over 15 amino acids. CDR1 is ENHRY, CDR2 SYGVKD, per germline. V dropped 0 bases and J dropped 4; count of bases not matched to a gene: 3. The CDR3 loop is CAISESDRGGYEQYF. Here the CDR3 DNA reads TGTGCCATCAGTGAGTCGGACAGGGGGGGGTACGAGCAGTACTTC.

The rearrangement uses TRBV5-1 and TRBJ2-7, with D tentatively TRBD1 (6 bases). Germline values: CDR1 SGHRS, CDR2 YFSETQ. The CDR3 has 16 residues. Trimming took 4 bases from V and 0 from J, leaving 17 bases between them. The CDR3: CASSPLTGSSSYEQYF. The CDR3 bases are TGCGCCAGCAGCCCCCTGACAGGTTCTAGCTCCTACGAGCAGTACTTC. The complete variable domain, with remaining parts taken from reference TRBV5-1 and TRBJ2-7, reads KAGVTQTPRYLIKTRGQQVTLSCSPISGHRSVSWYQQTPGQGLQFLFEYFSETQRNKGNFPGRFSGRQFSNSRSEMNVSTLELGDSALYLCASSPLTGSSSYEQYFGPGTRLTVT.

The CDR3 loop is CASRTSGNNEQFF. The CDR3 DNA sequence: TGTGCCAGCCGGACTAGCGGAAACAATGAGCAGTTCTTC. The V call is TRBV25-1, the J call TRBJ2-1, with 10 bases matching TRBD2. The V gene end was trimmed by 8 bases and the J gene end by 5 bases; junction bases not matched to a gene: 3. This CDR3 has 13 residues. Germline-derived CDR1 and CDR2 are MGHDK and SYGVNS.

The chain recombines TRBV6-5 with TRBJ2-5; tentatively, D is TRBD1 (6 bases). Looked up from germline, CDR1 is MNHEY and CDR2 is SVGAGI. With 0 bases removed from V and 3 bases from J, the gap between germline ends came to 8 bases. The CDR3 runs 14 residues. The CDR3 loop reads CASSYSGTKETQYF. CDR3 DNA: TGTGCCAGCAGTTACTCGGGGACAAAAGAGACCCAGTACTTC.

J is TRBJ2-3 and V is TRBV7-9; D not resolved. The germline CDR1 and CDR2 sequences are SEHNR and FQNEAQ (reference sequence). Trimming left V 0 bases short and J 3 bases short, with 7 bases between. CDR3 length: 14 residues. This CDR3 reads CASSLAYSTDTQYF. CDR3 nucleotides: TGTGCCAGCAGCTTAGCCTACTCAACAGATACGCAGTATTTT.

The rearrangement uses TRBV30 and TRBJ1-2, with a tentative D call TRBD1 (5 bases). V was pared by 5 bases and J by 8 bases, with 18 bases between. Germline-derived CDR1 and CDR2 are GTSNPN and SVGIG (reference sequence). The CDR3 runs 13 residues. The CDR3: CAWDRGFGGGYTF. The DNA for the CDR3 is TGTGCCTGGGATCGGGGCTTCGGGGGAGGCTACACCTTC.

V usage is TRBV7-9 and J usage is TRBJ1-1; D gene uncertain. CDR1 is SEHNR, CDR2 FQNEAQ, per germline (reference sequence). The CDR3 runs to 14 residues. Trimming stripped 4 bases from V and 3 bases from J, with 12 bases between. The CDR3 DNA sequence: TGTGCCAGCAGCTCATTGGCAGCGGACACTGAAGCTTTCTTT. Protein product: CASSSLAADTEAFF.

The CDR3 region has the DNA TGTGCCAGCAGTGATCGGACAGGGATGAGCACCGGGGAGCTGTTTTTT. Protein product: CASSDRTGMSTGELFF. The chain uses TRBV25-1 and TRBJ2-2, with 8 bases identical to TRBD1. This CDR3 is built from 16 residues. V lost 3 bases to trimming and J lost 4 bases; unmatched junction nucleotides: 7. Germline-derived CDR1 and CDR2 are MGHDK and SYGVNS. The full variable domain, in which reference TRBV25-1 and TRBJ2-2 provide the parts outside the CDR3, is EADIYQTPRYLVIGTGKKITLECSQTMGHDKMYWYQQDPGMELHLIHYSYGVNSTEKGDLSSESTVSRIRTEHFPLTLESARPSHTSQYLCASSDRTGMSTGELFFGEGSRLTVL.

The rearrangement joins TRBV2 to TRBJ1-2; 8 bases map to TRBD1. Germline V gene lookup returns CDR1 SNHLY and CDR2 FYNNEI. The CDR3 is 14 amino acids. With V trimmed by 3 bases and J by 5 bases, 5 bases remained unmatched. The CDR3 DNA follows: TGTGCCAGCAGTGACCCAGGGGGCAGTTATGGCTACACCTTC. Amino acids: CASSDPGGSYGYTF.

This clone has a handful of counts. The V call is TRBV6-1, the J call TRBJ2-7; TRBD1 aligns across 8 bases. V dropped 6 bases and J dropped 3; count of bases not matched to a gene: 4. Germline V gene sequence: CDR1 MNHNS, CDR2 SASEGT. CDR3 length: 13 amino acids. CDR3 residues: CASSGTGLYEQYF. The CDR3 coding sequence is TGTGCCAGCAGCGGGACAGGCCTCTACGAGCAGTACTTC.

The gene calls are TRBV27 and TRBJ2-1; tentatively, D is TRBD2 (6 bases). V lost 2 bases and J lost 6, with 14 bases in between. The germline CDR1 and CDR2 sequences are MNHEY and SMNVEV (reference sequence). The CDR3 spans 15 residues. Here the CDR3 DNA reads TGTGCCAGCAGTTTAATGGCGACCGGGGGCAATGAGCAGTTCTTC. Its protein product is CASSLMATGGNEQFF.

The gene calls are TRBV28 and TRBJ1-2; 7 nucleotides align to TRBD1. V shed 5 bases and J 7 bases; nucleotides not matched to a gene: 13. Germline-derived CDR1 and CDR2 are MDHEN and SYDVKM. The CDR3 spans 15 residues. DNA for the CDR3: TGTGCCAGCAGTGACTCAAAGGGATCAGGGGGTGGCTACACCTTC. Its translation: CASSDSKGSGGGYTF.